This T cell receptor (beta chain) was sequenced during a study of monozygotic twins with inflammatory bowel disease. Overall study findings and caveats: IBD patients displayed reduced TCRbeta diversity (inverse Simpson) when set against healthy co-twins. A distinction between different T cell subtypes was not possible.

Reanalyzing the 5' RACE reads, TCRdb keeps one entry per CDR3 protein, without DNA. This table lists over 350,000 distinct CDR3 sequences. Germline CDR1 and CDR2: SGHTA and FQGNSA. The CDR3 length is 14 residues. To note about this clonotype: Antigen unknown.

The sequenced material came from blood. This chain joins TRBV7-2 and TRBJ1-2; no DNA is available, so the TRBD1 call from TCRdb remains unchecked. This clonotype was obtained from a human donor with ulcerative colitis or Crohn's disease, or a healthy co-twin of an affected twin (not recorded which). The chain's CDR3 is CASSLTTGNYGYTF.